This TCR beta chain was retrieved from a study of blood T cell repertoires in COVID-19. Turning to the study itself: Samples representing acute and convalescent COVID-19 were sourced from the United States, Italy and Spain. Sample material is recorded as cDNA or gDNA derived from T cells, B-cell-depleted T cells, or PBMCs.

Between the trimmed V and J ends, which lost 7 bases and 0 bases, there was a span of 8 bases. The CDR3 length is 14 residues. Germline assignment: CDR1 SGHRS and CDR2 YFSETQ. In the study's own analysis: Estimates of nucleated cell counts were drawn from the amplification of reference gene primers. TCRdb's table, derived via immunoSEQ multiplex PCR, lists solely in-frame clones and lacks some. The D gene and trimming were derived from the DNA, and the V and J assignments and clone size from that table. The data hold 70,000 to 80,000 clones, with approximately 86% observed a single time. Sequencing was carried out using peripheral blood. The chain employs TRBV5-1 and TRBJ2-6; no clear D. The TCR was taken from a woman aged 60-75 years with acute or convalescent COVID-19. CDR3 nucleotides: TGCGCCAGCCGATTAGACTCTGGGGCCAACGTCCTGACTTTC. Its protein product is CASRLDSGANVLTF.